This T cell receptor beta chain was captured by sequencing in a study of blood T cell repertoires in COVID-19. The data were produced by immunoSEQ multiplex PCR, yet TCRdb's version contains in-frame clones alone and is incomplete. In the table there are approximately 58,000 clones, 84% of which are singletons. Trimming left V 5 bases short and J 4 bases short, with 13 bases between. This CDR3 has 14 residues. CDR1 and CDR2 from the germline V gene are SGHAT and FQNNGV. Sequenced material: peripheral blood. The clonotype was recovered from a woman in her sixties or seventies with acute or convalescent COVID-19. The genes are TRBV11-2 and TRBJ2-3; D perhaps matches TRBD2 (6 bases). Here the CDR3 reads CASSPRASADTQYF. The CDR3, as DNA: TGTGCCAGCAGCCCTCGAGCTAGCGCAGATACGCAGTATTTT.